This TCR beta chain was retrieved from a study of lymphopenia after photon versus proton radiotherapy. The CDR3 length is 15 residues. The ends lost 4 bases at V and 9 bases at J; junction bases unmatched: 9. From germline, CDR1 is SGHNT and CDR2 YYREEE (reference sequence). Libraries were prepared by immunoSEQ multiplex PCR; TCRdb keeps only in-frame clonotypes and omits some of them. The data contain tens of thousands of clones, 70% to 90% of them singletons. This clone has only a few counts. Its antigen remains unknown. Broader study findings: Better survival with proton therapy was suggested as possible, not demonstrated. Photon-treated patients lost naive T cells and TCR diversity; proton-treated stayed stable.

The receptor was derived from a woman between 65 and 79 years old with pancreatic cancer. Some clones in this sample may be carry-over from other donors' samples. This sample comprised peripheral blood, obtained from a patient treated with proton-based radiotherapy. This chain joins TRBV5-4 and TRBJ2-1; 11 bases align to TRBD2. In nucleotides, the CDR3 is TGTGCCAGCAGCGTGACTAGCGGGACTACATTTGAGCAGTTCTTC. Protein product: CASSVTSGTTFEQFF.